The count of the clone carrying this TCR beta chain is one. What it binds is not known. The protocol was immunoSEQ multiplex PCR, while the TCRdb copy is restricted to in-frame clones and leaves out a portion. The table lists just over 20,000 clones, 85% to 90% of them singletons, with 15% to 20% in the top ten. CDR3 size: 16 residues. V was clipped by 6 bases and J by 7 bases; unmatched bases: 18. Germline CDR1 reads SQVTM; CDR2 reads ANQGSEA. The sample comes from a study of T cells in localized non-small cell lung cancer. Study-wide findings and caveats: The study linked higher blood T cell density to longer overall survival. There were a median roughly 59 of the top 100 tumor clones appearing in adjacent lung. Compared with tumor, uninvolved adjacent lung displayed greater T cell clonality, ranking highest overall.

This chain links TRBV29-1 with TRBJ2-1, with 7 bases identical to TRBD1. The sequenced sample was PBMCs, obtained before any cancer treatment. The TCR originated in a woman aged 35 to 70 with stage II squamous cell lung carcinoma. CDR3 sequence (DNA): TGCAGCGTCTTTCGGGACAGCGGATACCAAGCGAATGAGCAGTTCTTC. It encodes CSVFRDSGYQANEQFF.